This T cell receptor (beta chain) is from a study of vaccination and CD4 T cells after COVID-19. The treatment is: approximately 10-day PBMC culture with coronavirus spike peptide pools or control peptides (ViraFEST assay). For this clonotype: Its cognate antigen is unknown.

Germline CDR1 and CDR2: MNHNS and SASEGT. The CDR3 contains 12 residues. V lost 4 bases and J 7 bases, leaving 11 bases between the germline ends. Oncomine TCR Beta short-read sequencing was applied to DNA from cultured CD4+ T cells. TCRdb processed the PCR reads anew with MiXCR; each CDR3 protein has one entry. This table holds roughly 17,000 distinct CDR3 sequences, less than 35% found once. The TCR comes from a human donor with COVID-19. Sequencing used cultured CD4+ T cells from blood. The rearrangement links TRBV6-1 to TRBJ2-7; D not certain. The CDR3 spells CASSVVTVEQYF. CDR3 in DNA: TGTGCCAGCAGTGTGGTAACGGTTGAGCAGTACTTC.